Listed below are T cell receptor beta chains from one sample, sequenced in a study of identical twins. TCRdb passed the 5' RACE reads through MiXCR, listing each CDR3 protein once. This sample has about 240,000 distinct CDR3 sequences, with roughly 13% found just once. In addition, the sample was reused for a study of yellow fever vaccine responses in identical twins.

Sequenced material: memory (CD45RO+) T cells sorted from blood. The receptor set was obtained from a woman younger than 35 in good health. The CDR3 runs from the conserved cysteine through the conserved F or W. Fields, in order: V gene, J gene, CDR3 protein.

v_gene: TRBV9; j_gene: TRBJ2-2; CDR3aa: CASSVLLEGTGELFF
v_gene: TRBV27; j_gene: TRBJ1-5; CDR3aa: CASMPRETGNQPQHF
v_gene: TRBV4-1; j_gene: TRBJ2-2; CDR3aa: CASSQVQGEALELFF
v_gene: TRBV20-1; j_gene: TRBJ2-5; CDR3aa: CSARGLLDTKETQYF
v_gene: TRBV19; j_gene: TRBJ2-5; CDR3aa: CASSQLYQETQYF
v_gene: TRBV20-1; j_gene: TRBJ2-1; CDR3aa: CSAKPLAGGYNEQFF
v_gene: TRBV6-2/TRBV6-3; j_gene: TRBJ2-5; CDR3aa: CASSDGSGIETQYF
v_gene: TRBV7-2; j_gene: TRBJ1-5; CDR3aa: CASSLVAGDLWPQHF
v_gene: TRBV28; j_gene: TRBJ2-1; CDR3aa: CASSYTPRGVNEQFF
v_gene: TRBV10-3; j_gene: TRBJ2-3; CDR3aa: CAISATSGGTDTQYF
v_gene: TRBV28; j_gene: TRBJ2-1; CDR3aa: CASSSIRAPSHYSYNEQFF
v_gene: TRBV27; j_gene: TRBJ1-1; CDR3aa: CASRIPDRTGEAFF
v_gene: TRBV6-1; j_gene: TRBJ1-1; CDR3aa: CASSETTPTEAFF
v_gene: TRBV6-1; j_gene: TRBJ2-1; CDR3aa: CSSRESGGWRDEQFF
v_gene: TRBV5-5; j_gene: TRBJ1-1; CDR3aa: CASSLLSGELGNTEAFF
v_gene: TRBV19; j_gene: TRBJ2-3; CDR3aa: CASKSRVGGTTDTQYF
v_gene: TRBV11-3; j_gene: TRBJ2-2; CDR3aa: CASSSGRINTGELFF
v_gene: TRBV6-4; j_gene: TRBJ2-1; CDR3aa: CASSDLGRTSERQFF